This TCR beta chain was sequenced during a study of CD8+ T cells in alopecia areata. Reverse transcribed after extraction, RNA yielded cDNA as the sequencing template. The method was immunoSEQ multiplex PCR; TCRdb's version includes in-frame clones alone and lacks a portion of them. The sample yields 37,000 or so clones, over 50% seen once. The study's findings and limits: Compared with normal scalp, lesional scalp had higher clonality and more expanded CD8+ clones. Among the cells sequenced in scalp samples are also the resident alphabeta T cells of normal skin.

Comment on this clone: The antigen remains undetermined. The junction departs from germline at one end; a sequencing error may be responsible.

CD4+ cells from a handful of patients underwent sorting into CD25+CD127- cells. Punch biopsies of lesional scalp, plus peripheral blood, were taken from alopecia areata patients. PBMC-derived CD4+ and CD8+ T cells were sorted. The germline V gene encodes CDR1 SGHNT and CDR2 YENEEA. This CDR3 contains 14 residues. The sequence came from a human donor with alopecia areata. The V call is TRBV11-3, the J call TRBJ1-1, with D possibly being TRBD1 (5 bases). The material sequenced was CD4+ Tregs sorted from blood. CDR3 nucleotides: TGTGCCAGCAGCTTAGACAGGGTGAATACTGAAGCTTTCTTT. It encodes CASSLDRVNTEAFF.